The 13 T cell receptor beta chains given below trace back to one sample, sequenced in a study of coeliac disease. Generated by immunoSEQ multiplex PCR, the TCRdb table keeps only in-frame clones and is missing some. The sample lists a few thousand clones; 50% to 65% were seen once. The sequencing input was lymphocytes from the gut lamina propria. The receptors were gathered from a woman aged 50 to 60 without celiac disease.

This rearrangement joins TRBV5-1 to TRBJ2-7, with 9 bases that match TRBD1. CDR3 length equals 15 residues. J was trimmed by 10 bases and V by 1 base; bases with no gene match: 12. Germline V gene sequence: CDR1 SGHRS, CDR2 YFSETQ. The chain's CDR3 is CASSLTGTGWDSQYF. CDR3 sequence (DNA): TGCGCCAGCAGCTTGACTGGGACAGGGTGGGACTCACAGTACTTC.

This clone was counted only a few times. V usage is TRBV6-6 and J usage is TRBJ1-1; D ambiguous. V lost 1 base and J lost 3, with 6 bases in between. The CDR3 covers 13 residues. Germline assignment: CDR1 MNHNY and CDR2 SVGAGI (reference sequence). The CDR3, as DNA: TGTGCCAGCAGTTACTGGAGAGACACTGAAGCTTTCTTT. Translating gives CASSYWRDTEAFF.

The J gene is TRBJ2-2, the V gene TRBV5-4; 10 bases align to TRBD2. V lost 1 base to trimming and J lost 7 bases; unmatched junction nucleotides: 7. In germline, CDR1 is SGHNT, CDR2 YYREEE (reference sequence). The CDR3 is made up of 16 amino acids. CDR3 DNA: TGTGCCAGCAGCTTGATGAGCGGGGGGGCTGGCGGGGAGCTGTTTTTT. Translation: CASSLMSGGAGGELFF.

By share, this clone counts as medium-sized. The chain combines TRBV5-1 with TRBJ2-1; D possibly corresponds to TRBD2 (6 bases). V lost 4 bases to trimming and J lost 5 bases, with 13 bases between them. The CDR3 runs 14 residues. CDR1 is SGHRS, CDR2 YFSETQ, per germline. DNA for the CDR3: TGCGCCAGCAGCCCCTGGGACTTTAACAATGAGCAGTTCTTC. Translation gives CASSPWDFNNEQFF. Looking up the rest from reference TRBV5-1 and TRBJ2-1 gives the full variable domain: KAGVTQTPRYLIKTRGQQVTLSCSPISGHRSVSWYQQTPGQGLQFLFEYFSETQRNKGNFPGRFSGRQFSNSRSEMNVSTLELGDSALYLCASSPWDFNNEQFFGPGTRLTVL.

The chain joins TRBV19 to TRBJ1-2, with no clear D. CDR1 and CDR2 (germline): LNHDA, SQIVND (reference sequence). The CDR3 covers 14 residues. Trimming pared 7 bases from V and 6 bases from J, leaving 18 bases between. In DNA, the CDR3 is TGTGCCAGTACCCCCCGGGAAGCGCCAAATGGCTACACCTTC. Its translation: CASTPREAPNGYTF.

The V gene is TRBV19, the J gene TRBJ1-2, with 8 bases lining up with TRBD1. The junction had 2 bases not matched to a gene; V was cut back by 5 bases and J by 0 bases. CDR1 is LNHDA, CDR2 SQIVND, per germline (reference sequence). The CDR3 runs 14 residues. The CDR3 DNA reads as TGTGCCAGTAGTTCGGGACAGGCTAACTATGGCTACACCTTC. This translates into CASSSGQANYGYTF.

The chain carries TRBV2 and TRBJ2-1; 9 bases are a match to TRBD2. This CDR3 is 14 amino acids long. V trimming: 9 bases; J trimming: 7 bases; junction bases outside the gene matches: 10. Per germline, CDR1 SNHLY and CDR2 FYNNEI. The CDR3 region is CARAPAGGTNEQFF. The CDR3, as DNA: TGTGCCAGGGCCCCTGCGGGGGGGACTAATGAGCAGTTCTTC.

This clone was counted between two and nine times. J is TRBJ1-1 and V is TRBV11-1; tentatively, D is TRBD1 (6 bases). This CDR3 spans 14 amino acids. V was pared by 3 bases and J by 4 bases, with 12 bases between. Germline CDR1 and CDR2: SGHAT and FQDESV (reference sequence). The CDR3 sequence: CASSFGRGVTEAFF. The CDR3 DNA follows: TGTGCCAGCAGCTTTGGCAGGGGAGTCACTGAAGCTTTCTTT.

V is TRBV7-8 and J is TRBJ2-7; 8 bases are shared with TRBD1. Germline trimming cut 2 bases from V and 3 bases from J; bases unmatched to any gene: 9. The CDR3 is made up of 16 amino acids. CDR1 is SGHVS, CDR2 FQNEAQ, per germline. The CDR3 protein is CASSLTRAGGSYEQYF. The CDR3 DNA is TGTGCCAGCAGCTTAACCCGAGCAGGGGGCAGCTACGAGCAGTACTTC.

A word on this clone: Other nucleotide sequences from this sample produce the same CDR3. The chain carries TRBV5-6 and TRBJ1-1; D is unclear. Germline V gene lookup returns CDR1 SGHDT and CDR2 YYEEEE. The CDR3 runs to 13 residues. Trimming shortened V by 2 bases and J by 1 base, and 6 bases separated the two germline ends. CDR3 nucleotides: TGTGCCAGCAGCTTCCGGGAGAACACTGAAGCTTTCTTT. The encoded protein is CASSFRENTEAFF.

The gene calls are TRBV6-1 and TRBJ2-7; 8 nucleotides line up with TRBD2. CDR1 and CDR2 (germline): MNHNS, SASEGT. The CDR3 extends over 16 amino acids. Trimming removed 4 bases from V and 4 bases from J; junction bases left unmatched: 12. CDR3 nucleotide sequence: TGTGCCAGCAGTGTGATATCGGGGGGGGGCAGGTACGAGCAGTACTTC. This translates into CASSVISGGGRYEQYF.

This chain joins TRBV29-1 and TRBJ2-6; D not resolved. CDR3 length: 13 amino acids. CDR1 and CDR2 (germline): SQVTM, ANQGSEA. Trimming shortened V by 3 bases and J by 0 bases, and 3 bases separated the two germline ends. In DNA, the CDR3 is TGCAGCGTTGACAGCTCTGGGGCCAACGTCCTGACTTTC. Protein product: CSVDSSGANVLTF.

The rearrangement links TRBV30 to TRBJ1-5; TRBD1 is a possible D gene (5 bases). This CDR3 comprises 15 residues. V shed 0 bases and J shed 2 bases, with 11 bases lying between them. In germline, CDR1 is GTSNPN, CDR2 SVGIG (reference sequence). CDR3 region: CAWSVRARGNQPQHF. CDR3 in DNA: TGTGCCTGGAGTGTACGGGCCAGGGGCAATCAGCCCCAGCATTTT.